The 31 T cell receptor beta chains listed next were all sequenced from one sample in a study of CD8 T cells in ankylosing spondylitis. TCRdb independently ran MiXCR on the 5' RACE reads; one entry per CDR3 protein. The sample carries some 140,000 distinct CDR3 sequences, roughly 8.8% recorded once. The sample comprised synovial fluid, either unsorted or a sorted T cell fraction (not recorded which). The receptors originated from a male donor with ankylosing spondylitis.

This clonotype was picked up a small number of times. The gene calls are TRBV20-1 and TRBJ2-2, with D hard to call. Germline assignment: CDR1 DFQATT and CDR2 SNEGSKA (reference sequence). V gave up 0 bases and J gave up 5 bases, with 7 bases separating them. This CDR3 contains 13 residues. The CDR3 DNA reads TGCAGTGCTAGAGATATGCTTACCGGGGAGCTGTTTTTT. Encoded protein: CSARDMLTGELFF.

This rearrangement joins TRBV20-1 to TRBJ2-5, with 11 bases aligning to TRBD2. The CDR3 contains 12 residues. Germline-derived CDR1 and CDR2 are DFQATT and SNEGSKA (reference sequence). V lost 6 bases, J lost 5 bases, and 2 bases stayed unmatched. The CDR3: CSARTSGETQYF. The CDR3 coding sequence is TGCAGTGCCCGGACTAGCGGGGAGACCCAGTACTTC.

This chain uses TRBV6-1 with TRBJ2-4, with D possibly TRBD1 on 6 matching bases. The germline CDR1 and CDR2 sequences are MNHNS and SASEGT. V lost 3 bases and J 8 bases, leaving 17 bases between the germline ends. The CDR3 sequence is 15 residues long. The CDR3, as DNA: TGTGCCAGCAGTGAGGTACAGGGCGAAAAACACATTCAGTACTTC. Its translation is CASSEVQGEKHIQYF.

This clonotype came up a few times. J is TRBJ2-7 and V is TRBV30; D not certain. Germline V lookup: CDR1 GTSNPN, CDR2 SVGIG (reference sequence). The CDR3 totals 11 residues. V dropped 1 base and J dropped 4 bases, with 5 bases sitting between them. The CDR3 DNA is TGTGCCTGGAGTGATTCTTACGAGCAGTACTTC. Translated: CAWSDSYEQYF.

The genes are TRBV24-1 and TRBJ1-1; 7 bases are a match to TRBD1. Germline CDR1 and CDR2: KGHDR and SFDVKD. V gave up 3 bases and J gave up 1 base; unmatched junction bases: 4. The CDR3 is made up of 15 amino acids. The CDR3 DNA sequence: TGTGCCACCAGTGATAGGGGGCGTGGGAACACTGAAGCTTTCTTT. Protein product: CATSDRGRGNTEAFF.

This clonotype was observed a handful of times. The chain has TRBV5-1 and TRBJ1-2; D is perhaps TRBD1 (6 bases). The germline V and J ends were trimmed by 4 bases and 4 bases, with 14 bases remaining between them. Per germline, CDR1 SGHRS and CDR2 YFSETQ. This CDR3 is 14 amino acids long. Here the CDR3 DNA reads TGCGCCAGCAGCAGCGTCGCAGGGGTCTATGGCTACACCTTC. Its translation: CASSSVAGVYGYTF.

This clonotype showed up just a few times. This chain links TRBV5-1 with TRBJ1-6, with D hard to call. The germline CDR1 and CDR2 sequences are SGHRS and YFSETQ. The CDR3 length is 14 residues. Trimming removed 2 bases at V and 5 bases at J, with 8 bases between. CDR3 nucleotide sequence: TGCGCCAGCAGCTTCCAGGTCAATAATTCACCCCTCCACTTT. Translation gives CASSFQVNNSPLHF.

This clonotype was picked up many times. The gene calls are TRBV6-5 and TRBJ1-2; D uncertain. Germline CDR1 and CDR2: MNHEY and SVGAGI. The CDR3 length is 13 residues. V dropped 4 bases and J dropped 8 bases, with 14 bases sitting between them. CDR3 DNA sequence: TGTGCCAGCAGTTTCGCGGCAGTGGGCGGCTACACCTTC. Its protein is CASSFAAVGGYTF.

The chain employs TRBV12-3 or TRBV12-4 and TRBJ1-5; tentatively, D is TRBD1 (6 bases). The CDR3 consists of 14 residues. V lost 3 bases to trimming and J lost 6 bases, with 12 bases between them. The CDR3 spells CASSFGQTPQPQHF. CDR3 coding DNA: TGTGCCAGCAGTTTCGGACAGACCCCTCAGCCCCAGCATTTT.

The CDR3 DNA is TGTGCCAGCAGTTTATGGGGACAGGGCAATGGCTACACCTTC. Encoded protein: CASSLWGQGNGYTF. The chain has TRBV28 and TRBJ1-2, with 9 bases aligning to TRBD1. CDR3 length equals 14 residues. CDR1 MDHEN and CDR2 SYDVKM come from the germline V gene. V lost 0 bases and J lost 6; bases outside the gene matches: 2.

The chain uses TRBV7-2 and TRBJ1-4; D gene ambiguous. The CDR3 spans 13 residues. Deletions cut 2 bases from V and 5 bases from J, with 6 bases between. Per germline, CDR1 SGHTA and CDR2 FQGNSA. This CDR3 is CASSLQRNEKLFF. The CDR3 coding sequence is TGTGCCAGCAGCTTACAGAGAAATGAAAAACTGTTTTTT.

This clonotype was counted between two and nine times. The rearrangement uses TRBV6-1 and TRBJ2-1; D not resolved. Germline lookup yields CDR1 MNHNS and CDR2 SASEGT. The germline V and J ends were trimmed by 6 bases and 14 bases, with 20 bases remaining between them. The CDR3 extends over 13 amino acids. In DNA, the CDR3 is TGTGCCAGCAGGGAAACCCCGTGGAATAGGGAGTTCTTC. This codes for CASRETPWNREFF.

This chain joins TRBV25-1 and TRBJ2-7, with 9 positions matching TRBD1. Looked up from germline, CDR1 is MGHDK and CDR2 is SYGVNS. The CDR3 sequence is 14 residues long. With V trimmed by 3 bases and J by 6 bases, 6 bases remained unmatched. This CDR3 reads CASSDGDRAREQYF. DNA for the CDR3: TGTGCCAGCAGTGACGGGGACAGGGCCCGCGAGCAGTACTTC.

This clonotype was seen at least ten times. The chain employs TRBV28 and TRBJ1-1; possibly TRBD1 for D (6 bases). The CDR3 runs 14 residues. Germline loops: CDR1 MDHEN, CDR2 SYDVKM. Deletions cut 4 bases from V and 1 base from J, with 10 bases between. Here the CDR3 DNA reads TGTGCCAGCAGTTACGGGACATCGAACACTGAAGCTTTCTTT. Encoded protein: CASSYGTSNTEAFF.

The chain is built from TRBV7-8 and TRBJ2-2; D perhaps matches TRBD2 (7 bases). Germline assignment: CDR1 SGHVS and CDR2 FQNEAQ. The CDR3 consists of 15 residues. Between the trimmed V and J ends, which lost 3 bases and 5 bases, there was a span of 13 bases. This CDR3 reads CASSFMGGRTGELFF. The DNA for the CDR3 is TGTGCCAGCAGCTTTATGGGGGGGCGGACCGGGGAGCTGTTTTTT. Full variable domain (rest looked up from reference TRBV7-8 and TRBJ2-2): GAGVSQSPRYKVAKRGQDVALRCDPISGHVSLFWYQQALGQGPEFLTYFQNEAQLDKSGLPSDRFFAERPEGSVSTLKIQRTQQEDSAVYLCASSFMGGRTGELFFGEGSRLTVL.

This clonotype was observed at least ten times. The rearrangement uses TRBV20-1 and TRBJ1-1; possible D gene TRBD1, 5 bases. There are 14 residues in the CDR3. The V and J ends lost 0 bases and 5 bases respectively, with 13 bases between them. From germline, CDR1 is DFQATT and CDR2 SNEGSKA (reference sequence). This CDR3 is CSARDSRGGTEAFF. The CDR3 DNA sequence: TGCAGTGCTAGAGATTCCCGGGGGGGGACTGAAGCTTTCTTT.

This clonotype was observed many times. This chain links TRBV29-1 with TRBJ1-1, with 8 bases lining up with TRBD1. The CDR3 has 12 amino acids. Per the germline V gene, CDR1 is SQVTM and CDR2 is ANQGSEA. Germline trimming cut 7 bases from V and 8 bases from J; bases unmatched to any gene: 9. CDR3 nucleotide sequence: TGCAGCGGGGCAGGGGGCCCGGGAGAAGCTTTCTTT. This sequence encodes CSGAGGPGEAFF.

This clonotype showed up just a few times. The chain employs TRBV5-1 and TRBJ2-2, with D possibly called TRBD1 or TRBD2 (5 bases each). Germline V lookup: CDR1 SGHRS, CDR2 YFSETQ. This CDR3 region has 16 residues. The V end was cut by 4 bases, the J end by 1 base, with 14 bases between. CDR3 region: CASSQSGRRNTGELFF. The DNA of the CDR3 is TGCGCCAGCAGCCAATCGGGACGGCGGAACACCGGGGAGCTGTTTTTT.

This clonotype has only a few counts. The chain links TRBV10-3 to TRBJ2-3; 10 positions agree with TRBD2. CDR1 ENHRY and CDR2 SYGVKD come from the germline V gene. The CDR3 extends over 17 amino acids. Losses at the gene ends were 2 bases for V and 4 bases for J; bases not matched to a gene: 9. CDR3 nucleotide sequence: TGTGCCATCAGTGAGGGGCTGGCAGCGGGAGGGTCAGATACGCAGTATTTT. It encodes CAISEGLAAGGSDTQYF.

The sample holds many counts of this clonotype. V and J are TRBV2 and TRBJ2-5; 8 bases map to TRBD1. In germline, CDR1 is SNHLY, CDR2 FYNNEI. V trimming: 4 bases; J trimming: 3 bases; junction bases outside the gene matches: 1. This CDR3 spans 13 amino acids. The CDR3 protein is CASSGTGKETQYF. The CDR3 DNA sequence: TGTGCCAGCAGTGGGACAGGGAAAGAGACCCAGTACTTC.

This clonotype came up many times. CDR3 in amino acids: CASSLGGGMREQYF. Written as DNA, the CDR3 is TGTGCCAGCAGCTTAGGGGGGGGGATGCGGGAGCAGTACTTC. J is TRBJ2-7 and V is TRBV7-2; 7 bases are a match to TRBD2. J lost 7 bases, V lost 1 base, and 7 bases had no gene match. CDR3 length: 14 residues. Germline CDR1 SGHTA, CDR2 FQGNSA.

This clonotype was seen many times. V usage is TRBV6-1 and J usage is TRBJ1-2; D call uncertain. Germline CDR1 and CDR2: MNHNS and SASEGT. This CDR3 contains 13 residues. Between the trimmed V and J ends, which lost 5 bases and 8 bases, there was a span of 15 bases. In DNA form, the CDR3 reads TGTGCCAGCAGTATGGAGGAAACCCGGGGCTACACCTTC. Protein product: CASSMEETRGYTF.

This clonotype has a count of ten or more. The V and J genes are TRBV29-1 and TRBJ2-7; D might be TRBD1 or TRBD2, each matching 5 bases. The CDR3 is made up of 15 amino acids. V was pared by 4 bases and J by 1 base, with 17 bases between. From germline, CDR1 is SQVTM and CDR2 ANQGSEA. CDR3 DNA sequence: TGCAGCGTTGCTGGGGACCGCGATATTTCCTACGAGCAGTACTTC. Protein product: CSVAGDRDISYEQYF.

This clonotype has just a few counts. The chain joins TRBV6-1 to TRBJ2-7; D perhaps matches TRBD2 (6 bases). CDR3 size: 13 residues. Trimming pared 6 bases from V and 6 bases from J, leaving 15 bases between. CDR1 is MNHNS, CDR2 SASEGT, per germline. The CDR3 DNA reads TGTGCCAGCAGCCCACCGGGACTCTCCGAGCAGTACTTC. It is translated as CASSPPGLSEQYF.

This clonotype was detected many times. The genes are TRBV5-1 and TRBJ2-3; 8 bases are shared with TRBD1. CDR3 length equals 16 residues. Germline V gene data show CDR1 as SGHRS and CDR2 as YFSETQ. Trimming cost V 4 bases and J 2 bases; bases outside gene matches: 9. CDR3 in DNA: TGCGCCAGCAGCCCCTGGACAGGGACTTCCACAGATACGCAGTATTTT. This sequence encodes CASSPWTGTSTDTQYF.

The sample holds many counts of this clonotype. The chain is built from TRBV7-9 and TRBJ1-5, with 8 bases that match TRBD1. This CDR3 contains 17 residues. Germline CDR1 is SEHNR and CDR2 is FQNEAQ (reference sequence). V dropped 1 base and J dropped 1; count of bases not matched to a gene: 6. DNA for the CDR3: TGTGCCAGCAGCTTAGGATGGACAGGGCAAAGCAATCAGCCCCAGCATTTT. Its translation: CASSLGWTGQSNQPQHF.

This rearrangement joins TRBV2 to TRBJ2-2; TRBD1 aligns across 7 bases. Germline V gives CDR1 SNHLY, CDR2 FYNNEI. V shed 6 bases, J shed 3 bases, and the junction held 1 base outside the gene matches. The CDR3 is made up of 13 amino acids. CDR3 loop: CASRGQYTGELFF. The DNA of the CDR3 is TGTGCCAGCAGGGGACAGTACACCGGGGAGCTGTTTTTT.

This clonotype has ten or more counts. Its ends do not fully match the called genes, so a read error is possible. The V gene is TRBV18, the J gene TRBJ2-1; 7 positions match TRBD1. Germline assignment: CDR1 KGHSH and CDR2 LQKENI. The CDR3 is made up of 12 amino acids. DNA for the CDR3: TGTGCCAGCTCACAAGAGACAGGGTCTTCAGTCTTC. It is translated as CASSQETGSSVF.

This clonotype was found many times. The V gene is TRBV12-3 or TRBV12-4, the J gene TRBJ2-6, with a weak D call TRBD2 (5 bases). Trimming stripped 2 bases from V and 0 bases from J, with 26 bases between. This CDR3 comprises 22 residues. The CDR3 DNA sequence: TGTGCCAGCAGTTTAATACTGCGGGTTGGCCTCCCGGAAGACTCTGGGGCCAACGTCCTGACTTTC. It encodes CASSLILRVGLPEDSGANVLTF.

The V and J genes are TRBV28 and TRBJ1-3; 9 bases align to TRBD1. Germline values: CDR1 MDHEN, CDR2 SYDVKM. This CDR3 has 20 amino acids. V shed 3 bases and J 2 bases; nucleotides not matched to a gene: 17. CDR3 nucleotides: TGTGCCAGCAGTTTGTCCTCGGGACAGGGAGGGGGTCTAGCTGGAAACACCATATATTTT. Translation gives CASSLSSGQGGGLAGNTIYF.

This clonotype has a count of ten or more. The V gene is TRBV20-1, the J gene TRBJ2-3; 8 bases are a match to TRBD2. V shed 1 base and J 0 bases; nucleotides not matched to a gene: 0. In germline, CDR1 is DFQATT, CDR2 SNEGSKA (reference sequence). This CDR3 has 14 amino acids. CDR3 residues: CSARVAGSTDTQYF. The CDR3 DNA is TGCAGTGCTAGAGTAGCGGGGAGCACAGATACGCAGTATTTT.